Listed here are 10 T cell receptor beta chains from one sample, sequenced in a study of blood T cell repertoires in COVID-19. The repertoire was sequenced with immunoSEQ multiplex PCR; TCRdb's copy has only in-frame clones and lacks some. Among a few hundred thousand clones listed, approximately 82% were seen once. The sequenced sample was peripheral blood. All receptors come from a man aged 55 to 70 who had recovered from COVID-19.

This chain links TRBV9 with TRBJ1-4, with 7 bases that match TRBD1. Per germline, CDR1 SGDLS and CDR2 YYNGEE. Trimming at V came to 2 bases and at J to 14 bases, leaving 9 bases not matched to a gene. This CDR3 is 13 amino acids long. This chain's CDR3 is CASSVRQGGSLFF. The CDR3 DNA reads as TGTGCCAGCAGCGTGCGACAGGGCGGCAGCCTGTTTTTT.

This clone has only one observation. The CDR3 nucleotides are TGTGCCGTCCAATCGGGGGGGCGACAAGGAAATACGCAGTATTTT. As protein: CAVQSGGRQGNTQYF. V gene TRBV19 combines with J gene TRBJ2-3; 8 bases are a match to TRBD2. CDR1 LNHDA and CDR2 SQIVND come from the germline V gene (reference sequence). J gave up 7 bases and V 11 bases, and 17 bases lay outside the gene matches. The CDR3 is 15 amino acids.

This clone was seen a few times. The J gene is TRBJ2-2, the V gene TRBV6-5; D remains ambiguous. Germline CDR1 is MNHEY and CDR2 is SVGAGI. Deletions cut 5 bases from V and 3 bases from J, with 7 bases between. The CDR3 is 13 residues long. The CDR3 region is CASSQQHTGELFF. The CDR3 region has the DNA TGTGCCAGCAGTCAACAGCACACCGGGGAGCTGTTTTTT.

The chain links TRBV20-1 to TRBJ2-3, with D maybe TRBD1 (6 bases). Trimming took 5 bases from V and 2 from J, leaving 14 bases between them. This CDR3 has 14 amino acids. Germline CDR1 is DFQATT and CDR2 is SNEGSKA (reference sequence). The CDR3, as DNA: TGCAGTGCTCGTGGACAGCCCTCCACAGATACGCAGTATTTT. This translates into CSARGQPSTDTQYF.

V and J are TRBV5-1 and TRBJ2-5, with D tentatively TRBD1 or TRBD2 (5 bases each). This CDR3 comprises 15 residues. Germline values: CDR1 SGHRS, CDR2 YFSETQ. Trimming stripped 4 bases from V and 4 bases from J, with 17 bases between. In nucleotides, the CDR3 is TGCGCCAGCAGCATGGGACCGAGCGCCTCAGAGACCCAGTACTTC. Residues: CASSMGPSASETQYF.

J is TRBJ2-5 and V is TRBV3-1 (or the pseudogene TRBV3-2); 7 bases are shared with TRBD2. This CDR3 spans 15 amino acids. J was trimmed by 5 bases and V by 6 bases; bases with no gene match: 12. The germline V gene has CDR1 LGHDT and CDR2 YNNKEL (reference sequence). Here the CDR3 DNA reads TGTGCCAGCAGTCAGAAGCTGGGAGGGGTGGAGACCCAGTACTTC. Protein product: CASSQKLGGVETQYF.

V is TRBV7-8 and J is TRBJ1-6, with 8 bases lining up with TRBD1. This CDR3 has 12 residues. CDR1 SGHVS and CDR2 FQNEAQ come from the germline V gene. The junction had 1 base not matched to a gene; V was cut back by 3 bases and J by 12 bases. Written as DNA, the CDR3 is TGTGCCAGCAGCTTCGACAGGGGACCCCTCCACTTT. Protein: CASSFDRGPLHF.

CDR3: CASSYFDSGPQETQYF. In DNA form, the CDR3 reads TGTGCCAGCAGTTATTTTGATAGCGGGCCCCAAGAGACCCAGTACTTC. This rearrangement joins TRBV6-6 to TRBJ2-5, with 7 bases matching TRBD2. Germline V gene lookup returns CDR1 MNHNY and CDR2 SVGAGI (reference sequence). J lost 1 base, V lost 3 bases, and 8 bases had no gene match. The CDR3 contains 16 residues.

The chain has TRBV19 and TRBJ2-3; the match to TRBD2 covers 7 bases. The junction had 9 bases not matched to a gene; V was cut back by 0 bases and J by 6 bases. Germline V lookup: CDR1 LNHDA, CDR2 SQIVND (reference sequence). The CDR3 is 16 amino acids. The CDR3 region is CASSIDPSGITDTQYF. The DNA for the CDR3 is TGTGCCAGTAGTATAGATCCCAGCGGGATTACCGATACGCAGTATTTT.

In regard to this clone: Different DNA sequences within this sample yield the same CDR3. The rearrangement links TRBV30 to TRBJ2-7; TRBD1 aligns across 10 bases. V was pared by 2 bases and J by 3 bases, with 4 bases of the junction left unmatched. The CDR3 runs to 14 residues. Germline V gene lookup returns CDR1 GTSNPN and CDR2 SVGIG (reference sequence). CDR3 protein: CAWSPGQGYYEQYF. In DNA form, the CDR3 reads TGTGCCTGGAGTCCGGGACAGGGGTACTACGAGCAGTACTTC.